Below, 24 T cell receptor beta chains from the same sample are listed, as sequenced in a study of identical twins. Using its own MiXCR run on the 5' RACE reads, TCRdb lists one record per CDR3 protein. The sample contains more than 1.5 million distinct CDR3 sequences, under 35% of which appear only once. The sequenced sample consisted of cord blood. Receptors were obtained from a newborn girl in good health.

In this sample, this clonotype turned up many times. J is TRBJ1-2 and V is TRBV27, with 7 bases identical to TRBD1. Germline CDR1 MNHEY, CDR2 SMNVEV (reference sequence). CDR3 length equals 15 residues. Unmatched junction bases numbered 5, after V lost 0 bases and J lost 4 bases. The CDR3 loop is CASSLSGQFIYGYTF. CDR3 bases: TGTGCCAGCAGTTTATCGGGACAGTTCATCTATGGCTACACCTTC.

This clonotype was detected a few times. This chain connects TRBV3-1 to TRBJ2-1; a possible D gene is TRBD2 (6 bases). The V and J ends lost 2 bases and 6 bases respectively, with 17 bases between them. Germline CDR1 is LGHDT and CDR2 is YNNKEL (reference sequence). The CDR3 is 16 amino acids. CDR3 sequence reads: CASSQPTWRGRNEQFF. In DNA form, the CDR3 reads TGTGCCAGCAGCCAACCTACCTGGCGGGGCCGCAATGAGCAGTTCTTC.

Here the CDR3 DNA reads TGCGCCAGCAGCCCCCGACTAAGCGGGGGGGCCTATGAGCAGTACTTC. Protein product: CASSPRLSGGAYEQYF. The chain is built from TRBV5-1 and TRBJ2-5; TRBD2 matches at 10 bases. The trim removed 4 bases at V and 11 bases at J, leaving 17 bases unmatched. From germline, CDR1 is SGHRS and CDR2 YFSETQ. This CDR3 contains 16 residues.

The chain recombines TRBV20-1 with TRBJ2-1; weak D call: TRBD2 (6 bases). From germline, CDR1 is DFQATT and CDR2 SNEGSKA (reference sequence). The CDR3 runs to 15 residues. V lost 5 bases to trimming and J lost 6 bases, with 20 bases between them. In DNA, the CDR3 is TGCAGTGCTCAGACGACTAGAGGTTACGGCAATGAGCAGTTCTTC. It codes for CSAQTTRGYGNEQFF.

The V gene is TRBV28, the J gene TRBJ2-1; TRBD1 might be the D (5 bases). CDR1 MDHEN and CDR2 SYDVKM come from the germline V gene. The CDR3 runs 14 residues. V was shortened by 6 bases and J by 9 bases, with 18 bases between the two germline ends. DNA of the CDR3: TGTGCCAGCAGCGACAGCTCCCCTGGAGTTGAGCAGTTCTTC. Protein sequence: CASSDSSPGVEQFF.

A few counts support this clonotype. V usage is TRBV20-1 and J usage is TRBJ2-1, with D possibly being TRBD2 (6 bases). The CDR3 runs 13 residues. V was trimmed by 3 bases and J by 10 bases, leaving 16 bases between them. CDR1 and CDR2 (germline): DFQATT, SNEGSKA (reference sequence). This CDR3 reads CSASGTSYFEQFF. CDR3 DNA sequence: TGCAGTGCTAGCGGGACTTCTTACTTCGAGCAGTTCTTC.

In its sample, this clonotype was seen a few times. This rearrangement joins TRBV12-3 or TRBV12-4 to TRBJ2-5, with D unresolved. V was shortened by 1 base and J by 4 bases, with 7 bases between the two germline ends. This CDR3 comprises 13 residues. CDR3 sequence: CASSLDGPETQYF. CDR3 bases: TGTGCCAGCAGTTTAGATGGTCCAGAGACCCAGTACTTC.

This clonotype was picked up a small number of times. The chain uses TRBV14 and TRBJ2-5; D ambiguous. CDR1 SGHDN and CDR2 FVKESK come from the germline V gene. This CDR3 region has 13 residues. Trimming removed 3 bases at V and 5 bases at J, with 10 bases between. The CDR3 reads CASSQRISETQYF. The CDR3 DNA reads as TGTGCCAGCAGCCAGAGAATTAGTGAGACCCAGTACTTC. Together with reference TRBV14 and TRBJ2-5, the CDR3 gives the full variable domain: EAGVTQFPSHSVIEKGQTVTLRCDPISGHDNLYWYRRVMGKEIKFLLHFVKESKQDESGMPNNRFLAERTGGTYSTLKVQPAELEDSGVYFCASSQRISETQYFGPGTRLLVL.

The table lists this clonotype with a few counts. The chain combines TRBV29-1 with TRBJ2-7; no clear D. V dropped 7 bases and J dropped 7 bases, with 20 bases sitting between them. The CDR3 has 13 residues. Germline lookup yields CDR1 SQVTM and CDR2 ANQGSEA. Here the CDR3 reads CSASSRSSWEQYF. In nucleotides, the CDR3 is TGCAGCGCCTCAAGCCGATCCTCGTGGGAGCAGTACTTC.

The chain uses TRBV10-3 and TRBJ2-7, with D tentatively TRBD1 or TRBD2 (6 bases each). Germline CDR1 ENHRY, CDR2 SYGVKD. The CDR3 totals 14 residues. Between the trimmed V and J ends, which lost 5 bases and 0 bases, there was a span of 11 bases. The DNA of the CDR3 is TGTGCCATCAGTCGGGGGCGAAGCTCCTACGAGCAGTACTTC. It is translated as CAISRGRSSYEQYF.

The chain combines TRBV20-1 with TRBJ1-6; perhaps TRBD1 as D (5 bases). The V gene's germline CDR1 is DFQATT and CDR2 SNEGSKA (reference sequence). The length of the CDR3 is 15 residues. The V and J ends lost 1 base and 10 bases respectively, with 17 bases between them. CDR3 protein: CSARVNRGIGSPLHF. CDR3 in DNA: TGCAGTGCTAGAGTGAATAGGGGAATTGGATCACCCCTCCACTTT.

This clonotype has just a few counts. V and J are TRBV20-1 and TRBJ1-2; D unclear. The germline V and J ends were trimmed by 3 bases and 4 bases, with 9 bases remaining between them. Germline V gene sequence: CDR1 DFQATT, CDR2 SNEGSKA (reference sequence). This CDR3 comprises 12 residues. CDR3 sequence reads: CSARHRGYGYTF. The CDR3 DNA follows: TGCAGTGCTAGGCACAGAGGCTATGGCTACACCTTC.

The chain has TRBV14 and TRBJ2-1, with 11 bases identical to TRBD2. The CDR3 spans 15 residues. V gave up 3 bases and J gave up 6 bases; unmatched junction bases: 4. Germline lookup yields CDR1 SGHDN and CDR2 FVKESK. The CDR3 DNA is TGTGCCAGCAGCCAGGCTAGCGGGAGGTTCAATGAGCAGTTCTTC. Residues: CASSQASGRFNEQFF.

The CDR3 spells CSARYPWWGRTEAFF. In DNA, the CDR3 is TGCAGTGCTAGATACCCCTGGTGGGGGCGCACTGAAGCTTTCTTT. The genes are TRBV20-1 and TRBJ1-1; D may be TRBD1 (6 bases). Germline-derived CDR1 and CDR2 are DFQATT and SNEGSKA (reference sequence). V gave up 2 bases and J gave up 4 bases, with 17 bases separating them. This CDR3 is 15 amino acids long.

This clonotype was counted between two and nine times. The genes are TRBV9 and TRBJ1-3; D gene ambiguous. This CDR3 is 11 amino acids long. Germline CDR1 and CDR2: SGDLS and YYNGEE. Between the trimmed V and J ends, which lost 4 bases and 8 bases, there was a span of 7 bases. The chain's CDR3 is CASSPRDTIYF. In DNA, the CDR3 is TGTGCCAGCAGCCCCCGGGACACCATATATTTT.

The chain couples TRBV12-3 or TRBV12-4 to TRBJ1-1; the D is unclear. This CDR3 is built from 15 residues. Deletions cut 5 bases from V and 0 bases from J, with 13 bases between. The CDR3 DNA reads TGTGCCAGCAGTGGGCCCGCTTGGATGAACACTGAAGCTTTCTTT. Translation gives CASSGPAWMNTEAFF.

Comment on this clonotype: At one end, the junction sequence differs from germline, possibly due to a read error. J is TRBJ2-1 and V is TRBV11-1, with 9 bases lining up with TRBD1. Germline V gives CDR1 SGHAT, CDR2 FQDESV (reference sequence). The CDR3 length is 13 residues. The CDR3 reads CASSPTGGNEQSF. The CDR3 DNA follows: TGTGCCAGCAGCCCAACAGGGGGCAATGAGCAGTCCTTC. The variable domain in full, completed from reference TRBV11-1 and TRBJ2-1, reads EAEVAQSPRYKITEKSQAVAFWCDPISGHATLYWYRQILGQGPELLVQFQDESVVDDSQLPKDRFSAERLKGVDSTLKIQPAELGDSAMYLCASSPTGGNEQSFGPGTRLTVL.

The chain links TRBV6-6 to TRBJ2-3, with D possibly TRBD2 on 6 matching bases. This CDR3 has 14 residues. Germline V gene lookup returns CDR1 MNHNY and CDR2 SVGAGI (reference sequence). Trimming took 6 bases from V and 3 from J, leaving 13 bases between them. The CDR3 loop is CASRYGGATDTQYF. The CDR3 DNA follows: TGTGCCAGCAGATACGGGGGAGCGACAGATACGCAGTATTTT.

As regards this clonotype: This may be a read error: a much more frequent sequence differs by one nucleotide. The rearrangement links TRBV27 to TRBJ2-5, with D possibly being TRBD2 (5 bases). V lost 4 bases to trimming and J lost 11 bases, with 20 bases between them. Looked up from germline, CDR1 is MNHEY and CDR2 is SMNVEV (reference sequence). This CDR3 region has 14 residues. In DNA, the CDR3 is TGTGCCAGCAGTTGGCCGGGCTCGGGGAATGAGCAGTACTTC. This codes for CASSWPGSGNEQYF.

This clonotype turned up a few times. The J gene is TRBJ1-1, the V gene TRBV7-2; tentative D call: TRBD1 (5 bases). V lost 2 bases and J lost 8, with 9 bases in between. This CDR3 contains 12 residues. Looked up from germline, CDR1 is SGHTA and CDR2 is FQGNSA. The CDR3 nucleotides read TGTGCCAGCAGCTTATTCCGGACAGAAGCTTTCTTT. It is translated as CASSLFRTEAFF.

The V gene is TRBV11-2, the J gene TRBJ1-1; weak D call: TRBD1 (6 bases). CDR3 length: 11 residues. In germline, CDR1 is SGHAT, CDR2 FQNNGV. Trimming took off 8 bases at V and 7 bases at J, with 11 bases between the two ends. The CDR3 DNA reads TGTGCCAGCGTCGGGACACTTGAAGCTTTCTTT. Its translation is CASVGTLEAFF. Full variable domain (outside the CDR3, taken from reference TRBV11-2 and TRBJ1-1): EAGVAQSPRYKIIEKRQSVAFWCNPISGHATLYWYQQILGQGPKLLIQFQNNGVVDDSQLPKDRFSAERLKGVDSTLKIQPAKLEDSAVYLCASVGTLEAFFGQGTRLTVV.

The chain employs TRBV4-1 and TRBJ1-1; D ambiguous. The CDR3 is 15 amino acids. The V end lost 1 base, the J end lost 0 bases, and 9 bases lay between the germline ends. Germline V gene data show CDR1 as MGHRA and CDR2 as YSYEKL. CDR3 sequence: CASSQGTVLNTEAFF. Written as DNA, the CDR3 is TGCGCCAGCAGCCAAGGGACGGTTTTGAACACTGAAGCTTTCTTT.

The chain recombines TRBV6-1 with TRBJ1-1; D is unresolved. Germline CDR1 is MNHNS and CDR2 is SASEGT. With 3 bases removed from V and 1 base from J, the gap between germline ends came to 9 bases. The CDR3 loop spans 14 amino acids. The DNA of the CDR3 is TGTGCCAGCAGTGAGCAAGGCGGGAACACTGAAGCTTTCTTT. Translated, it gives CASSEQGGNTEAFF.

This chain uses TRBV6-6 with TRBJ2-2; D perhaps matches TRBD2 (6 bases). The V end was cut by 5 bases, the J end by 4 bases, with 17 bases between. There are 16 residues in the CDR3. From germline, CDR1 is MNHNY and CDR2 SVGAGI (reference sequence). CDR3 in amino acids: CASSKRASATTGELFF. DNA of the CDR3: TGTGCCAGCAGTAAGAGGGCTAGCGCCACCACCGGGGAGCTGTTTTTT.